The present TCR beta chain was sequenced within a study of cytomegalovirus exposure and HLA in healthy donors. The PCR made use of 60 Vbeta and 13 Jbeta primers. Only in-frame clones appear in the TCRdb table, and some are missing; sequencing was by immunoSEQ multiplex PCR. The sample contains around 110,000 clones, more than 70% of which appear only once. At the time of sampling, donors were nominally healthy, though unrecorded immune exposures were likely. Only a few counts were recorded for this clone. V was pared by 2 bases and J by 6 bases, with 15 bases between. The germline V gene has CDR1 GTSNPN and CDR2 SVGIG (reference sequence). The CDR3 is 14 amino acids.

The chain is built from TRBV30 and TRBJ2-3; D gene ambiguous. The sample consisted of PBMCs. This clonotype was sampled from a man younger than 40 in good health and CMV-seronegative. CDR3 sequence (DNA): TGTGCCTGGAGTTACCACAGTAAGGCGGATACGCAGTATTTT. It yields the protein CAWSYHSKADTQYF.